A selection of T cell receptor beta chains follows, all from one sample in a study of spatial heterogeneity in lung cancer. TCRdb reanalysed the 5' RACE reads using MiXCR and keeps one entry per CDR3 protein. The sample contains some 15,000 distinct CDR3 sequences, over 3.5% of which appear only once. This material consisted of lung tumor tissue, taken at surgery. These receptors were obtained from a female donor with early-stage non-small cell lung cancer. Both conserved end residues are part of each CDR3. The order of the fields is D gene, clone size, V gene, J gene, CDR3 DNA, CDR3 protein. A D gene is named only where the DNA matches it firmly. Where a row states a size, it is once, few, many or the class of an expanded clone; other rows omit it.

.,many,TRBV12-3/TRBV12-4,TRBJ1-1,TGTGCCAGCAGTCTATCGTGGGTGGACACTGAAGCTTTCTTT,CASSLSWVDTEAFF
.,many,TRBV20-1,TRBJ2-1,TGCAGAGCCCTAGCCTACAATGAGCAGTTCTTC,CRALAYNEQFF
.,many,TRBV20-1,TRBJ2-3,TGCAGTGCTGGGGGGGCGGGCACAGATACGCAGTATTTT,CSAGGAGTDTQYF
.,few,TRBV20-1,TRBJ2-3,TGCAGTGCTAGAGATCCCGGGTCTAGCACAGATACGCAGTATTTT,CSARDPGSSTDTQYF
TRBD1,many,TRBV7-2,TRBJ2-1,TGTGCCAGCAGCTCCCCGGCAGGGGGCTCCTACAATGAGCAGTTCTTC,CASSSPAGGSYNEQFF
.,many,TRBV7-2,TRBJ2-5,TGTGCCAGCAGCAGACTAGTTCAAGAGACCCAGTACTTC,CASSRLVQETQYF
.,many,TRBV20-1,TRBJ2-7,TGCAGTGCTAGAGATGGAGGGGTTCTCTACGAGCAGTACTTC,CSARDGGVLYEQYF
.,many,TRBV7-8,TRBJ1-5,TGTGCCAGCAGCTTAGTGGGTATTCCCCAGCCCCAGCATTTT,CASSLVGIPQPQHF
.,.,TRBV19,TRBJ1-2,TGTGCCAGTAGTATGTCGGCAGGCCCTCCCTATGGCTACACCTTC,CASSMSAGPPYGYTF
.,many,TRBV6-2/TRBV6-3,TRBJ2-6,TGTGCCAGCAGTCCCTCGACACGATCGGGCTCTGGGGCCAACGTCCTGACTTTC,CASSPSTRSGSGANVLTF
TRBD1,many,TRBV20-1,TRBJ2-7,TGCAGTGCGAGGCGACAGGGGGGGATTTCCTACGAGCAGTACTTC,CSARRQGGISYEQYF
TRBD1,many,TRBV28,TRBJ1-2,TGTGCCAGCACTCGGTCCTCCGGGACAGGGTTGAGCTACACCTTC,CASTRSSGTGLSYTF
.,many,TRBV6-1,TRBJ2-7,TGTGCCAGCAGTGCATCCAGCATGGGCCACCACGAGCAGTACTTC,CASSASSMGHHEQYF
.,many,TRBV3-1,TRBJ1-1,TGTGCCAGCAGCCTCGGAGTGGGGTCAGGGAGCACTGAAGCTTTCTTT,CASSLGVGSGSTEAFF
.,many,TRBV5-6,TRBJ2-4,TGTGCCAGCAGCTCAATCAGCAAGAACATTCAGTACTTC,CASSSISKNIQYF
TRBD1,many,TRBV20-1,TRBJ2-2,TGCAGTGCTAGCGGTCAGGGGGATACCGGGGAGCTGTTTTTT,CSASGQGDTGELFF
.,many,TRBV28,TRBJ1-5,TGTGCCAGCAGTTCCGCAGGGGTTAGCAATCAGCCCCAGCATTTT,CASSSAGVSNQPQHF
TRBD1,many,TRBV3-1,TRBJ2-7,TGTGCCAGCAGCTCCCGTCCGGGACAGGGATTACACGAGCAGTACTTC,CASSSRPGQGLHEQYF
.,medium-sized,TRBV6-1,TRBJ1-1,TGTGCCAGCACCCCACAGGGTAGAGTATTTCTCACTGAAGCTTTCTTT,CASTPQGRVFLTEAFF
.,many,TRBV28,TRBJ1-6,TGTGCCAGCAGCGGGGGACGGGGTAATTCACCCCTCCACTTT,CASSGGRGNSPLHF
TRBD1,.,TRBV29-1,TRBJ1-2,TGCAGCGTTGGGACAGGGGATGGCTACACCTTC,CSVGTGDGYTF
.,many,TRBV20-1,TRBJ1-5,TGCAGTGCCGTTTATAGCAATCAGCCCCAGCATTTT,CSAVYSNQPQHF
.,many,TRBV20-1,TRBJ2-7,TGCAGTGTTCTTAAGCAGGGAATCGAGCAGTACTTC,CSVLKQGIEQYF
.,many,TRBV7-9,TRBJ2-5,TGTGCCAGCAGCTTGTTGACGGCACCGCAAGAGACCCAGTACTTC,CASSLLTAPQETQYF
.,many,TRBV29-1,TRBJ2-1,TGCAGCGTTGAAGATGGGGGACTGGCAGTCGGTTGGCAGTTCTTC,CSVEDGGLAVGWQFF
TRBD2,many,TRBV5-1,TRBJ2-3,TGCGCCAGCAGCCCCCAAGGGCCCCAAAAAAACCTAGCGGGACCAACAGATACGCAGTATTTT,CASSPQGPQKNLAGPTDTQYF
.,medium-sized,TRBV18,TRBJ1-6,TGTGCCAGCTCACCTGCCGCTAATTCACCCCTCCACTTT,CASSPAANSPLHF
.,many,TRBV6-1,TRBJ1-2,TGTGCCAGCAGTGAAGCTGCCCGGCACTATGGCTACACCTTC,CASSEAARHYGYTF
.,many,TRBV24-1,TRBJ1-2,TGTGCCACCAGTGATCGGGGATGGGTCTCTGGCTACACCTTC,CATSDRGWVSGYTF
.,.,TRBV7-8,TRBJ2-3,TGTGCCAGCAGCTTGGACCAGCCAGATACGCAGTATTTT,CASSLDQPDTQYF
.,.,TRBV30,TRBJ1-6,TGTGCCTGGGCGGAGGGAATGAGGGGAAAAATTTCACCCCTCCACTTT,CAWAEGMRGKISPLHF
.,many,TRBV28,TRBJ2-2,TGTGCCAGCAGACCTACCGATCAGAACACCGGGGAGCTGTTTTTT,CASRPTDQNTGELFF
.,.,TRBV18,TRBJ2-1,TGTGCCAGCTCACCGGGGGAAGGGTTTGGCAATGAGCAGTTCTTC,CASSPGEGFGNEQFF
TRBD1,many,TRBV20-1,TRBJ1-6,TGCAGTGCGGACCCCCGGGACAGGAATTCACCCCTCCACTTT,CSADPRDRNSPLHF
TRBD1,many,TRBV7-9,TRBJ1-6,TGTGCCAGCAGCCTCCGGGACAGGATACCTAATTCACCCCTCCACTTT,CASSLRDRIPNSPLHF
TRBD1,many,TRBV6-5,TRBJ1-2,TGTGCCAGCAGTTCCACAGGGGGCGCGGGTTCCTATGGCTACACCTTC,CASSSTGGAGSYGYTF
TRBD1,.,TRBV6-1,TRBJ1-4,TGTGCCAGCAGTGACTGGGACAGGGCTTTTTTT,CASSDWDRAFF
TRBD1,many,TRBV5-7,TRBJ2-1,TGTGCCAGCAGCTTAAGAGACAGGGGGGGAAAGCAGTTCTTC,CASSLRDRGGKQFF
TRBD1,many,TRBV11-2,TRBJ1-4,TGTGCCAGCAGCTCAGCCATTCGGGACAGGGGACGATATTCCCATAATGAAAAACTGTTTTTT,CASSSAIRDRGRYSHNEKLFF
.,many,TRBV2,TRBJ1-6,TGTGCCAGCAGTGATTGGGCAGGGCGGTATTCACCCCTCCACTTT,CASSDWAGRYSPLHF
TRBD2,.,TRBV11-2,TRBJ2-5,TGTGCCAGCAGCCGGATGGGACTAGCAGATAGGGAGACCCAGTACTTC,CASSRMGLADRETQYF
TRBD1,many,TRBV6-6,TRBJ1-3,TGTGCCAGCACCCCCGGACAGGGGCTTCATTCTGGAAACACCATATATTTT,CASTPGQGLHSGNTIYF
.,many,TRBV6-5,TRBJ1-4,TGTGCCAGCAGTTCCACCGGGACGGATGGTGAAAAACTGTTTTTT,CASSSTGTDGEKLFF
.,many,TRBV29-1,TRBJ1-2,TGCAGCGTTGAAAGGGATTCAGGGGGCTACACCTTC,CSVERDSGGYTF
.,.,TRBV10-3,TRBJ1-3,TGTGCCATCAGCACGGGTTCCTCTGGAAACACCATATATTTT,CAISTGSSGNTIYF
.,.,TRBV20-1,TRBJ1-4,TGCAGTGCCAGGGAAATGGCTAATGAAAAACTGTTTTTT,CSAREMANEKLFF
.,.,TRBV6-5,TRBJ1-6,TGTGCCAGCAGTTACTCCGGGACGGGGAATTCACCCCTCCACTTT,CASSYSGTGNSPLHF
TRBD1,.,TRBV5-1,TRBJ2-3,TGCGCCAGCAGCTTGGCCACGGCAGGGGGTGGAGATACGCAGTATTTT,CASSLATAGGGDTQYF
.,many,TRBV6-5,TRBJ1-2,TGTGCCAGCTCGGAAGGGGAGGGTCCATATGATGGCTACACCTTC,CASSEGEGPYDGYTF
.,many,TRBV5-1,TRBJ2-3,TGCGCCAGCAGCTTACAGAATACGCAGTATTTT,CASSLQNTQYF
.,many,TRBV5-4,TRBJ2-2,TGTGCCAGCAGCTATATACAGGCCACCGGGGAGCTGTTTTTT,CASSYIQATGELFF
.,.,TRBV5-1,TRBJ2-4,TGCGCCAGCAGCTTGGGAGAGTTATTAGCCAAAAACATTCAGTACTTC,CASSLGELLAKNIQYF